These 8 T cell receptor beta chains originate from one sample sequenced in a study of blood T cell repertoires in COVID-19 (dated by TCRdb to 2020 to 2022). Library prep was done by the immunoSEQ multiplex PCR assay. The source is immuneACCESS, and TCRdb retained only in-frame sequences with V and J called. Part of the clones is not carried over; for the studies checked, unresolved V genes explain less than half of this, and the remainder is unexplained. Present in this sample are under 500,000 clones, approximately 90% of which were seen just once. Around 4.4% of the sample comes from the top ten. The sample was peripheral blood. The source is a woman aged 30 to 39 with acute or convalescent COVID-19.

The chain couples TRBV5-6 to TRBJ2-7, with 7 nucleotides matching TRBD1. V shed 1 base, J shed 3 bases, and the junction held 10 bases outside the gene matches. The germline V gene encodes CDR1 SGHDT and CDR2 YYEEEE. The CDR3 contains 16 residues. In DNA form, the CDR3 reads TGTGCCAGCAGCTTGAGACCGAGACAGGGTTTCTACGAGCAGTACTTC. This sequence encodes CASSLRPRQGFYEQYF.

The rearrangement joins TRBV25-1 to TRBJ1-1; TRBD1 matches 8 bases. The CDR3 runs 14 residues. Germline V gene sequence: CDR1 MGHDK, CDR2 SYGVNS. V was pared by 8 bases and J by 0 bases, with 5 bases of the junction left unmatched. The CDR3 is CASSRTGMNTEAFF. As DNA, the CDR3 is TGTGCCAGCTCCCGGACAGGGATGAACACTGAAGCTTTCTTT.

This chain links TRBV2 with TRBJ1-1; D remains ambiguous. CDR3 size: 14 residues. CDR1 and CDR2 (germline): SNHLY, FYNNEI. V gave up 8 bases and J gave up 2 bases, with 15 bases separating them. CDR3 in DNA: TGTGCCAGCGTTTCGGGGATAGGTAACACTGAAGCTTTCTTT. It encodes CASVSGIGNTEAFF.

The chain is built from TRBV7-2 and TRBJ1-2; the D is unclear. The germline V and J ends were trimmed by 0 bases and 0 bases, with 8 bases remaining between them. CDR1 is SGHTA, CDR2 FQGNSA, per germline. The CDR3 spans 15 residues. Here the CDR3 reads CASSLASVPNYGYTF. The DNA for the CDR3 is TGTGCCAGCAGCTTAGCGAGCGTCCCTAACTATGGCTACACCTTC.

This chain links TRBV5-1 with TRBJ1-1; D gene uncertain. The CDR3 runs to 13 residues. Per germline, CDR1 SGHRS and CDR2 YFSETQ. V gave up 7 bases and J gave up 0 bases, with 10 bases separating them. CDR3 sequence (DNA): TGCGCCAGCCGTGAGGGAATGAACACTGAAGCTTTCTTT. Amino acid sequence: CASREGMNTEAFF. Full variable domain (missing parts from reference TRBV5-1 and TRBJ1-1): KAGVTQTPRYLIKTRGQQVTLSCSPISGHRSVSWYQQTPGQGLQFLFEYFSETQRNKGNFPGRFSGRQFSNSRSEMNVSTLELGDSALYLCASREGMNTEAFFGQGTRLTVV.

CDR3 amino acids: CSASNQDRGNNEQYF. The CDR3, as DNA: TGCAGTGCTAGTAACCAGGACAGGGGTAACAACGAGCAGTACTTC. J is TRBJ2-7 and V is TRBV20-1, with 9 bases that match TRBD1. V was pared by 3 bases and J by 5 bases, with 11 bases of the junction left unmatched. CDR3 size: 15 residues. Germline V gives CDR1 DFQATT, CDR2 SNEGSKA (reference sequence).

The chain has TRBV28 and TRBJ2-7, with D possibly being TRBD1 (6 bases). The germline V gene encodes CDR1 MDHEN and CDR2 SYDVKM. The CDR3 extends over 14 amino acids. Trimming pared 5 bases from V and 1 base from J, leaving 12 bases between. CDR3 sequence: CASSHSGVSYEQYF. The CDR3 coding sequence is TGTGCCAGCAGTCACTCAGGGGTTTCCTACGAGCAGTACTTC.

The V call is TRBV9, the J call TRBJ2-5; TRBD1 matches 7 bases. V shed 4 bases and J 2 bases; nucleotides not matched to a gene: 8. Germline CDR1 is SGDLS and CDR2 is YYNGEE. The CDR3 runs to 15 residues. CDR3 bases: TGTGCCAGCAGCAAACAGGGGTCTCCACAAGAGACCCAGTACTTC. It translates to CASSKQGSPQETQYF.